Described below is a single T cell receptor (beta chain) sequence and its context. V was trimmed by 3 bases and J by 2 bases, leaving 9 bases between them. CDR3 size: 15 residues. Per germline, CDR1 KGHDR and CDR2 SFDVKD. These data belong to a study of blood T cells in healthy people across ages. Healthy individuals of Caucasian origin from Russia, aged 6 to 90, served as donors. A sample-barcoded 5' primer and a J-beta primer mix were used in a second PCR of roughly 7 to 12 cycles. In TCRdb, the 5' RACE reads were re-called with MiXCR into one record per CDR3 protein. Of some 1.7 million distinct CDR3 sequences in the sample, roughly 30% were seen once.

The TCR originated in a woman in her 30s in good health. Sequenced: blood. This chain joins TRBV24-1 and TRBJ2-2; maybe TRBD1 (6 bases). The CDR3 DNA sequence: TGTGCCACCAGTGATCGGACAGTAAACACCGGGGAGCTGTTTTTT. Its protein is CATSDRTVNTGELFF.